What follows describes a single TCR beta chain. The data stem from a study of technical replicates of blood from a handful of donors. The table came from immunoSEQ multiplex PCR; TCRdb's copy has only in-frame clones and leaves some out. The sample has some 76,000 clones; approximately 98% are singletons. The CDR3 is 15 residues long. Per germline, CDR1 MDHEN and CDR2 SYDVKM. With 5 bases removed from V and 1 base from J, the gap between germline ends came to 14 bases. The sequence came from a human donor in good health. Sequenced sample: T cells isolated from PBMCs. The rearrangement joins TRBV28 to TRBJ1-1; weak D call: TRBD1 (6 bases). The CDR3 DNA follows: TGTGCCAGCAGTCCCGCCGACAGGCGGAACACTGAAGCTTTCTTT. This gives the protein CASSPADRRNTEAFF.